This TCR beta chain was obtained from a study of beta chain features in type 1 diabetes. Every isolated RNA sample was fully reverse transcribed, so sequencing captured expressed TCRB transcripts. Measured with immunoSEQ multiplex PCR; TCRdb has only the in-frame clones, and not every one. The repertoire holds about 620,000 clones, around 15% seen once, with about 0.093% in the top ten. About this clone itself: Its target is unknown.

CDR1 and CDR2 (germline): LGHNA, YSLEER. The V and J ends lost 0 bases and 1 base respectively, with 9 bases between them. CDR3 length: 15 residues. Regarding the study as a whole: Naive, central memory and Treg TCRB repertoires appeared more alike in patients than in healthy donors.

The source of this sequence is a man between 18 and 35 years old in good health. The V gene is TRBV4-3, the J gene TRBJ1-2; D not certain. Input material: naive CD4+ T cells from blood. CDR3 sequence: CASSQDGRNNYGYTF. The CDR3 DNA reads as TGCGCCAGCAGCCAAGATGGTCGGAATAACTATGGCTACACCTTC.